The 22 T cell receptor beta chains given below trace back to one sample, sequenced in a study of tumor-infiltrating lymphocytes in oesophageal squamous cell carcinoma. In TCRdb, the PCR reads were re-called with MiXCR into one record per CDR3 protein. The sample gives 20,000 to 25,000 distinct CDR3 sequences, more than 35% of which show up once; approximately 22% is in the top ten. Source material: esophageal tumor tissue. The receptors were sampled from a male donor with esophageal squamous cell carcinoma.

The CDR3 region is CASSGTGAEQGVRYGYTF. The DNA for the CDR3 is TGTGCCAGCAGTGGCACGGGAGCGGAACAGGGTGTGAGGTATGGCTACACCTTC. This chain uses TRBV2 with TRBJ1-2; possibly TRBD1 for D (6 bases). The CDR3 extends over 18 amino acids. V was clipped by 4 bases and J by 5 bases, with 26 bases between them. CDR1 and CDR2 (germline): SNHLY, FYNNEI.

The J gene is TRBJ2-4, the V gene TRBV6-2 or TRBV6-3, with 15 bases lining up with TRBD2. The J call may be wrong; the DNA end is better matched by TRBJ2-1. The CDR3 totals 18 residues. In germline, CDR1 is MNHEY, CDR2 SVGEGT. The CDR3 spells CASTDGLAGGPGVYEQFF. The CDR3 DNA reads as TGTGCCAGCACCGATGGACTAGCGGGAGGGCCAGGGGTCTACGAGCAGTTCTTC.

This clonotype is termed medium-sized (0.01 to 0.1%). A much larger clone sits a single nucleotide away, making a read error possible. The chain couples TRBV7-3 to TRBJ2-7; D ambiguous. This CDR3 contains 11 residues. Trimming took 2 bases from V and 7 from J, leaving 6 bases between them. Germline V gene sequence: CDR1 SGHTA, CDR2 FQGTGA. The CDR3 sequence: CASSLGNEQYF. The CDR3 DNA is TGTGCCAGCAGCTTAGGCAATGAGCAGTACTTC.

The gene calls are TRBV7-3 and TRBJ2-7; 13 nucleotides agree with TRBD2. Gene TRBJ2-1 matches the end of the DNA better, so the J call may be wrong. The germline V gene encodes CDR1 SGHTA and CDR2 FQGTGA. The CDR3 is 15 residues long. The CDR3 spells CASSILAGGPNEQFF. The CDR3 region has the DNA TGTGCCAGCAGCATACTAGCGGGGGGGCCCAATGAGCAGTTCTTC.

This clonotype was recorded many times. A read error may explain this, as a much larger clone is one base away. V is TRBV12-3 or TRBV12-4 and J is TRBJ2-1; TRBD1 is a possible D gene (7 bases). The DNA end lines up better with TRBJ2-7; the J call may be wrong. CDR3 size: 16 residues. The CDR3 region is CASSTPRDSSYNEQYF. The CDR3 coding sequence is TGTGCCAGCAGCACCCCGCGGGACAGCTCCTACAATGAGCAGTACTTC.

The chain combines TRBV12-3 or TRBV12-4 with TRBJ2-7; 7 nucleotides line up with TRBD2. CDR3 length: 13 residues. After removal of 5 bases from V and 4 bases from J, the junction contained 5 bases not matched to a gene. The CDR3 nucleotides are TGTGCCAGCAGTAAGAATAGCGGGTACGAGCAGTACTTC. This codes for CASSKNSGYEQYF.

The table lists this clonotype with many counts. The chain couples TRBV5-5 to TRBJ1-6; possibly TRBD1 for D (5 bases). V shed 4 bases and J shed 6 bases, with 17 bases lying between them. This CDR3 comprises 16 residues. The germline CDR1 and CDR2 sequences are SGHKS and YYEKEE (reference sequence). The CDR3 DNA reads TGTGCCAGCAGCACGGACACAGGAACCTTTAATTCACCCCTCCACTTT. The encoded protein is CASSTDTGTFNSPLHF. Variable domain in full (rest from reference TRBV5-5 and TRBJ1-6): DAGVTQSPTHLIKTRGQQVTLRCSPISGHKSVSWYQQVLGQGPQFIFQYYEKEERGRGNFPDRFSARQFPNYSSELNVNALLLGDSALYLCASSTDTGTFNSPLHFGNGTRLTVT.

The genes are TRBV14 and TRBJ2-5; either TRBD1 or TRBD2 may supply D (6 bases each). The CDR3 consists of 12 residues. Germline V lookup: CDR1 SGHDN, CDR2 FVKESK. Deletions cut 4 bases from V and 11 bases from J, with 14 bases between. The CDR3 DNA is TGTGCCAGCAGCCGGGGGGCCCTGGAGCAGTACTTC. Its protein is CASSRGALEQYF.

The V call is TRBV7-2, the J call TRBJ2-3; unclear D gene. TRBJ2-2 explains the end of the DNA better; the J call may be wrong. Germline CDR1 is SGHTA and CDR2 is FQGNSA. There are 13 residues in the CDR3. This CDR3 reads CASSLGITGELFF. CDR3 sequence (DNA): TGTGCCAGCAGCTTAGGTATCACCGGGGAGCTGTTTTTT.

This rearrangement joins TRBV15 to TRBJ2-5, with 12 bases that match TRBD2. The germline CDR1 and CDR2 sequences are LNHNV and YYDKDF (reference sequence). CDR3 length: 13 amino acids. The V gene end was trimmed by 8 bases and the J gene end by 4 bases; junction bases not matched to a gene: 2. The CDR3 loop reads CATSGLAGETQYF. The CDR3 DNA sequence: TGTGCCACCTCGGGACTAGCGGGAGAGACCCAGTACTTC.

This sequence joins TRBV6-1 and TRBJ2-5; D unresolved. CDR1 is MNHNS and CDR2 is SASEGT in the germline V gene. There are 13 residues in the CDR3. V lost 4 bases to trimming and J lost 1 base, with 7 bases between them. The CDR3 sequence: CASSGVSQETQYF. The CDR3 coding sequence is TGTGCCAGCAGTGGGGTATCCCAAGAGACCCAGTACTTC.

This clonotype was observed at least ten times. The CDR3 loop reads CASSEPTGRFGYTF. The CDR3, as DNA: TGTGCCAGCAGTGAACCGACAGGGAGGTTTGGCTACACCTTC. V gene TRBV6-1 combines with J gene TRBJ1-2, with TRBD1 identical over 7 bases. The CDR3 contains 14 residues. The V gene's germline CDR1 is MNHNS and CDR2 SASEGT. The J segment lost 7 bases and the V segment lost 2 bases, leaving 7 bases of the junction unmatched.

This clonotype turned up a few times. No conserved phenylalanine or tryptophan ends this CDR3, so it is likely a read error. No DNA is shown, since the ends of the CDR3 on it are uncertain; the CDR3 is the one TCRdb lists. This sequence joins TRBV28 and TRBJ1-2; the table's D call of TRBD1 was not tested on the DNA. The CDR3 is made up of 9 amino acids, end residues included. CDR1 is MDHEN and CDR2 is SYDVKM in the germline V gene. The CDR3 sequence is CASSFPGRV.

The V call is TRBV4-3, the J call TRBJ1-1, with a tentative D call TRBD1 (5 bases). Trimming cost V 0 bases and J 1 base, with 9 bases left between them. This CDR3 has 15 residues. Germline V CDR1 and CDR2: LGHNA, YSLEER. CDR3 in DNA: TGCGCCAGCAGCCAAGATCGACAGTGGAACACTGAAGCTTTCTTT. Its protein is CASSQDRQWNTEAFF.

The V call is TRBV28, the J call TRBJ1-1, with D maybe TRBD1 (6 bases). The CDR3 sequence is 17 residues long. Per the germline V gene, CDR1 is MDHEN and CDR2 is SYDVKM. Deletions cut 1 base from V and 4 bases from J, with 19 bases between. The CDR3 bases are TGTGCCAGCAGTTTATTCCCCCAGGGGTCGGGGAGCACTGAAGCTTTCTTT. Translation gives CASSLFPQGSGSTEAFF.

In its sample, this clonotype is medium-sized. Here the CDR3 reads CASSLSSGETQYF. The CDR3 nucleotides read TGTGCCAGCAGCTTAAGCTCAGGAGAGACCCAGTACTTC. The V call is TRBV7-3, the J call TRBJ2-5; D ambiguous. Germline CDR1 SGHTA, CDR2 FQGTGA. CDR3 length: 13 amino acids. Trimming took off 1 base at V and 4 bases at J, with 7 bases between the two ends.

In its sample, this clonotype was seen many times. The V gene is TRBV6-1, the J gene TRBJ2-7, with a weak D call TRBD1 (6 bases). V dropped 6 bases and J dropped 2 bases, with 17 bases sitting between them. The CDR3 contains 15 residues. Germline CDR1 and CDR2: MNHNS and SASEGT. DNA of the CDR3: TGTGCCAGCAGCCTTAACACAGGGATCCCCTACGAGCAGTACTTC. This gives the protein CASSLNTGIPYEQYF.

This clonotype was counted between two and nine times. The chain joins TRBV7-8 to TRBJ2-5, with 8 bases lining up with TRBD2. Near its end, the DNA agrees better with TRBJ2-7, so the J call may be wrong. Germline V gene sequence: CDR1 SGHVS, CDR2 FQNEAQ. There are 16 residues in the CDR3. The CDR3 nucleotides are TGTGCCAGCAGCCACCGGGGGGGGCAGGCTACCTACGAGCAGTACTTC. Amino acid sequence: CASSHRGGQATYEQYF.

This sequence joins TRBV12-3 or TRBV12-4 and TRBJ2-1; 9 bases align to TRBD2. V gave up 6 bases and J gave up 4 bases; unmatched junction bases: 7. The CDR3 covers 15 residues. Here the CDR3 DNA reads TGTGCCAGCAGGCCCTCTAGCGGGGAGTACAATGAGCAGTTCTTC. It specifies CASRPSSGEYNEQFF.

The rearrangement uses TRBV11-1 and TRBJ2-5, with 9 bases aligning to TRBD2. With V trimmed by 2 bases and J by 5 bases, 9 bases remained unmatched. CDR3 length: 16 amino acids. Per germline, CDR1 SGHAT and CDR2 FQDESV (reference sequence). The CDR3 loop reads CASSLFSSGKGETQYF. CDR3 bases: TGTGCCAGCAGCTTATTCTCTAGCGGGAAAGGGGAGACCCAGTACTTC.

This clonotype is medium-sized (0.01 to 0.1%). CDR3 DNA: TGTGCCAGCCGATTCCCCGCCCAGTACTTC. Amino acid sequence: CASRFPAQYF. This chain connects TRBV7-6 to TRBJ2-5; the D is unclear. CDR1 SGHVS and CDR2 FNYEAQ come from the germline V gene. Trimming stripped 8 bases from V and 9 bases from J, with 10 bases between. The CDR3 has 10 residues.

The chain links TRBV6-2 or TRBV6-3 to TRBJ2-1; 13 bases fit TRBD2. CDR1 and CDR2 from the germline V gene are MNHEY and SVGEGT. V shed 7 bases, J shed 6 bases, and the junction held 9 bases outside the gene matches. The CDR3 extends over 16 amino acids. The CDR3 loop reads CASKGLAGASFNEQFF. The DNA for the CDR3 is TGTGCCAGCAAAGGACTAGCGGGAGCCTCGTTCAATGAGCAGTTCTTC.